The sequence of this T cell receptor beta chain was determined in a study of shared clonotypes between healthy human individuals. V lost 4 bases to trimming and J lost 1 base, with 17 bases between them. Germline V gives CDR1 SEHNR, CDR2 FQNEAQ (reference sequence). The length of the CDR3 is 16 residues. The DNA input per sorted-subset replicate PCR was 150 to 200 ng, corresponding to around 28,000 T cell genomes. Method: immunoSEQ multiplex PCR; TCRdb's copy keeps in-frame clones and lacks some. Of 2 million to 2.5 million clones in the sample, roughly 93% are singletons; the top ten hold about 0.38%.

The chain couples TRBV7-9 to TRBJ2-7, with a possible D match to TRBD1 (6 bases). The sample taken for sequencing was naive CD4+ T cells from PBMCs. Regarding subset: CD45RA+ positively selected. The TCR originated in a man younger than 30 in good health. Some clones in this sample may be carry-over from other donors' samples. CDR3 in DNA: TGTGCCAGCAGCTATAGGGACATAGGAAAATCCTACGAGCAGTACTTC. This sequence encodes CASSYRDIGKSYEQYF.